This T cell receptor beta chain is drawn from a study of vaccination and CD4 T cells after COVID-19. Study background: A CEFX pool, an HIV-1 Nef pool, or no peptide went to control cultures. Overall study results and limits: Among reactive clones from convalescent patients, a median about 90% appeared only post-vaccination.

V shed 5 bases and J 3 bases; nucleotides not matched to a gene: 8. The CDR3 runs 15 residues. The V gene's germline CDR1 is MNHEY and CDR2 SMNVEV (reference sequence). An Oncomine TCR Beta short-read assay was used to sequence the DNA from cultured CD4+ T cells. TCRdb ran MiXCR on the PCR reads and lists one entry per CDR3 protein. The sample holds about 16,000 distinct CDR3 sequences; less than 40% are singletons and the top ten take roughly 20%. Treatment meaning: approximately 9-day PBMC culture with coronavirus spike peptide pools or control peptides (ViraFEST assay). Note on this clonotype: Antigen: not known.

V and J are TRBV27 and TRBJ2-7, with 9 bases aligning to TRBD1. The material sequenced was CD4+ T cells from blood, cultured in vitro, taken before SARS-CoV-2 vaccination. This sequence originates from a human donor who received a COVID-19 vaccine. In DNA, the CDR3 is TGTGCCAGCAGTACCCGGGACAGGGCTTACTACGAGCAGTACTTC. It codes for CASSTRDRAYYEQYF.